This paragraph covers one T cell receptor beta chain sequence. This specimen belongs to a study of T cells in Graves' hyperthyroidism and ophthalmopathy. What was amplified from RNA transcripts were TCR beta CDR3 regions. The HTBI set primed first-round TCR CDR3 RT-PCR. TCRdb reprocessed the multiplex PCR reads via MiXCR and lists one record per CDR3 protein. The sample lists approximately 690,000 distinct CDR3 sequences, around 20% occurring once. V lost 0 bases, J lost 8 bases, and 7 bases lay in between. The germline V gene has CDR1 ENHRY and CDR2 SYGVKD. CDR3 size: 13 residues. The rearrangement uses TRBV10-3 and TRBJ2-2; D gene ambiguous. This clonotype was obtained from a man aged 25-40 years with Graves' ophthalmopathy. Sequencing used blood. Written as DNA, the CDR3 is TGTGCCATCAGTGAGTCGGGCGGAGGGGAGCTGTTTTTT. Its translation is CAISESGGGELFF.